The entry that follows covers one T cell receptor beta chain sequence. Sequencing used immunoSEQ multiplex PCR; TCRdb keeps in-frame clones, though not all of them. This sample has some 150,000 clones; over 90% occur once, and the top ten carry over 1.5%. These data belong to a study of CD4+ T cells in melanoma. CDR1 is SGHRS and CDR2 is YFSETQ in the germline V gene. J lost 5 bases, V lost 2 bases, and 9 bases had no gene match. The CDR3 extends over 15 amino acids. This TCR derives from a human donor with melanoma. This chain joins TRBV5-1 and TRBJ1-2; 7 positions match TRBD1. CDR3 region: CASSFAAGGGYGYTF. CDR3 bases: TGCGCCAGCAGCTTCGCTGCAGGGGGAGGATATGGCTACACCTTC.